This T cell receptor beta chain emerged from a study of cytomegalovirus exposure and HLA in healthy donors. Germline V gives CDR1 SGHVS, CDR2 FQNEAQ. V was trimmed by 4 bases and J by 2 bases, leaving 12 bases between them. The CDR3 is 15 residues long. Vbeta (60) and Jbeta (13) primers were used in the PCR. Method: immunoSEQ multiplex PCR; TCRdb's copy keeps in-frame clones and lacks some. Among about 140,000 clones, approximately 82% were seen once, and the ten largest hold approximately 10%. To note about this clone: As yet, its antigen is unknown.

The study, taken as a whole, reports: Follow-up analysis found HLA locus-dependent TCR association rates, highest for DRB1 and lowest for HLA-C. One cluster of highly shared sequence variants probably arose as a sequencing artifact.

The receptor comes from a man aged 18-30 years in good health and CMV-seropositive. Material for sequencing was PBMCs. This sequence joins TRBV7-8 and TRBJ1-5; tentative D call: TRBD1 (6 bases). The DNA for the CDR3 is TGTGCCAGCAGCTCCCGGGACACTCGCAATCAGCCCCAGCATTTT. Translation: CASSSRDTRNQPQHF.